There are a few counts of the clone carrying this T cell receptor (beta chain). Individual cDNA molecules received unique molecular identifiers. TCRdb reprocessed the 5' RACE reads with MiXCR, giving one entry per CDR3 protein. This sample has tens of thousands of distinct CDR3 sequences; less than 6% occur once, and the top ten carry about 4.2%. The sample comes from a study of early T cells in non-severe SARS-CoV-2 infection. V dropped 0 bases and J dropped 3 bases, with 12 bases sitting between them. The CDR3 runs 15 residues. Germline lookup yields CDR1 GTSNPN and CDR2 SVGIG (reference sequence). The sequencing here drew on whole blood, taken at baseline. V usage is TRBV30 and J usage is TRBJ2-4, with no clear D. The clonotype comes from an adult who was a healthcare worker with PCR-confirmed SARS-CoV-2 infection or an uninfected control (not recorded which). The DNA for the CDR3 is TGTGCCTGGAGTGTACAGACGTATGACAAAAACATTCAGTACTTC. Its translation is CAWSVQTYDKNIQYF.